Included here is one TCR beta chain sequence, with context. Per the study methods: Reference gene primer amplification gave estimated nucleated cell counts. Repertoires were generated with immunoSEQ multiplex PCR, while TCRdb's copy carries only in-frame clones and drops some. The V and J calls and clone size come from that table; D and trimming were worked out from the DNA. The sample contains about 90,000 clones, just under 85% of which appear only once. Germline V lookup: CDR1 SGHTA, CDR2 FQGNSA. The length of the CDR3 is 14 residues. Trimming removed 6 bases from V and 4 bases from J, with 10 bases in between. This specimen comes from a study of blood T cell repertoires in COVID-19. Study in general: T cells, B-cell-depleted T cells, or PBMCs supplied cDNA or gDNA.

The chain couples TRBV7-2 to TRBJ1-6; D possibly corresponds to TRBD1 (5 bases). The sequence derives from a man between 50 and 59 years old with acute or convalescent COVID-19. The sequenced sample consisted of peripheral blood. CDR3 in amino acids: CASRDQGYNSPLHF. In nucleotides, the CDR3 is TGTGCCAGCAGGGATCAGGGATATAATTCACCCCTCCACTTT.